This T cell receptor beta chain is from a study of blood T cell repertoires in COVID-19 (dated by TCRdb to about 2020). For the wider study: Samples covering the acute and convalescent phases of COVID-19 were provided by collaborators in the United States, Italy and Spain. The dataset comprised deeply sampled blood TCRbeta repertoires from subjects exposed to, actively infected with, or recovered from COVID-19. Sample metadata almost always included a de-identified subject ID, COVID-19 status, age in years and sex. The prospective study material was composed of cDNA or gDNA derived from T cells, B-cell-depleted T cells, or PBMCs. A freely available public database, intended as a resource for researchers studying the immune response to SARS-CoV-2, is where the repertoires were released. The samples were drawn from the first 160 participants of the ongoing ImmuneRACE study and from 1,254 subjects provided by 6 global collaborators. Where HLA class I and class II types were available, the types were taken from metadata supplied by the sample provider, not from assay-based typing.

The germline V gene sets CDR1 to SGHVS and CDR2 to FNYEAQ. The CDR3, cysteine through phenylalanine, is 18 amino acids long. Just CDR3 DNA is preserved here, 54 bases in frame from base 1. Trimming leaves V shorter by 8 bases and J shorter by 4 bases, with the junction holding 16 bases beyond the gene matches. Collaborating institutions collected whole blood in K2EDTA tubes following their own protocols. For TCRbeta analysis, collaborator samples were shipped as frozen whole blood, as isolated PBMCs, or as DNA extracted from either sample type. TCRbeta CDR3 regions were amplified from genomic DNA using the immunoSEQ Assay, a bias-controlled multiplex PCR. Per the original workflow: Nucleated cell counts per sample were estimated from amplification of reference gene primers within the assay. To quantify the absolute abundance of each unique TCRbeta CDR3 rearrangement, sequence reads were collapsed and filtered. Productive Simpson clonality was computed per sample as the square root of Simpson's diversity index over productive rearrangements. TCRdb limited this immuneACCESS table to in-frame rearrangements with V and J called. A share of clones is missing; checked studies link under half to unresolved V genes, and the rest is unexplained. For V, J and clone size, that table is used; D and trimming come from the DNA. The sample data list 55,000 to 80,000 clones, and 80% to 95% of these were observed just once. Approximately 5.5% of the sample lies in the top ten.

What the authors observed across the whole study: Clinical and demographic metadata were provided uncurated, with the amount varying by source and participant.

Comment on this clone: This clone's antigen is unknown. Base-call qualities are not available, and no considerably larger clone is one nucleotide away.

Source material: peripheral blood. The receptor's source is a human donor in a cohort sampled during active COVID-19. The chain employs TRBV7-6 and TRBJ2-3, and TRBD2 matches 12 of the central bases. CDR3 loop: CASGAGGRLAGGSDTQYF. The nucleotide sequence reads as follows: TGTGCCAGCGGGGCAGGAGGACGTCTAGCGGGGGGGTCAGATACGCAGTATTTT.